The 9 T cell receptor beta chains presented below share a single source sample, sequenced in a study of long-term antiretroviral therapy in people with HIV. Survey level was the resolution at which the v3.0 immunoSEQ assay ran. Sequenced by immunoSEQ multiplex PCR; TCRdb stores in-frame clones only, minus some. The sample lists 30,000 to 40,000 clones, 90% to 95% occurring once. The sequencing used unsorted PBMCs, collected about 5.1 years after starting antiretroviral therapy. Receptors originate from a woman aged 50 to 60 with HIV.

In DNA form, the CDR3 reads TGTGCCAGCGGGGAACGGGAAGGAAATCAGCCCCAGCATTTT. It specifies CASGEREGNQPQHF. This chain links TRBV6-6 with TRBJ1-5; unclear D gene. This CDR3 contains 14 residues. V lost 8 bases to trimming and J lost 4 bases, with 15 bases between them. The germline V gene has CDR1 MNHNY and CDR2 SVGAGI (reference sequence).

The chain employs TRBV2 and TRBJ1-3; no clear D. This CDR3 is 13 amino acids long. Germline V gene data show CDR1 as SNHLY and CDR2 as FYNNEI. V was trimmed by 7 bases and J by 3 bases, leaving 10 bases between them. The CDR3 sequence is CASTPGDGNTIYF. CDR3 coding DNA: TGTGCCAGCACCCCGGGAGATGGAAACACCATATATTTT.

The chain uses TRBV4-2 and TRBJ2-1, with 9 bases lining up with TRBD2. Germline values: CDR1 LGHNA, CDR2 YNFKEQ. The length of the CDR3 is 17 residues. Germline trimming cut 4 bases from V and 5 bases from J; bases unmatched to any gene: 12. Written as DNA, the CDR3 is TGTGCCAGCAGCCCGCGTGCAGGCGGGGGGGCCGACAATGAGCAGTTCTTC. Translated, it gives CASSPRAGGGADNEQFF.

The V and J genes are TRBV5-4 and TRBJ1-2; D uncertain. Germline CDR1 reads SGHNT; CDR2 reads YYREEE (reference sequence). Trimming removed 1 base at V and 2 bases at J, with 9 bases between. This CDR3 spans 14 amino acids. CDR3 region: CASSLSRGNYGYTF. Written as DNA, the CDR3 is TGTGCCAGCAGCTTGAGTAGAGGGAACTATGGCTACACCTTC.

This clone was seen once. V usage is TRBV6-5 and J usage is TRBJ1-1, with unresolved D. CDR1 is MNHEY and CDR2 is SVGAGI in the germline V gene. The V and J ends lost 5 bases and 0 bases respectively, with 10 bases between them. There are 14 residues in the CDR3. CDR3 residues: CASSQQIMNTEAFF. The CDR3, as DNA: TGTGCCAGCAGTCAACAGATAATGAACACTGAAGCTTTCTTT.

The chain uses TRBV7-3 and TRBJ2-7, with D perhaps TRBD1 (6 bases). The CDR3 is made up of 13 amino acids. Germline V gene data show CDR1 as SGHTA and CDR2 as FQGTGA. V lost 5 bases to trimming and J lost 5 bases, with 13 bases between them. The CDR3 nucleotides read TGTGCCAGCAGCCCGCTCCAGGGGAACGAGCAGTACTTC. Protein product: CASSPLQGNEQYF.

The rearrangement links TRBV28 to TRBJ1-2; D possibly corresponds to TRBD1 (5 bases). This CDR3 is built from 14 residues. The germline V gene has CDR1 MDHEN and CDR2 SYDVKM. V was cut by 2 bases and J by 4 bases, with 11 bases left in between. This chain's CDR3 is CASSLGTGGYGYTF. In nucleotides, the CDR3 is TGTGCCAGCAGTTTAGGCACAGGAGGCTATGGCTACACCTTC.

V gene TRBV5-6 combines with J gene TRBJ2-3; TRBD1 might be the D (6 bases). Germline V gene data show CDR1 as SGHDT and CDR2 as YYEEEE. V gave up 5 bases and J gave up 6 bases, with 16 bases separating them. The CDR3 contains 14 residues. For the CDR3, the DNA is TGTGCCAGCAGTTCCTTAGCAGGGGAGGATACGCAGTATTTT. This gives the protein CASSSLAGEDTQYF.

The genes are TRBV30 and TRBJ2-7; no firm D call. V was clipped by 4 bases and J by 2 bases, with 12 bases between them. This CDR3 region has 13 residues. Looked up from germline, CDR1 is GTSNPN and CDR2 is SVGIG (reference sequence). This chain's CDR3 is CAWMALLPYEQYF. The CDR3 nucleotides read TGTGCCTGGATGGCCTTACTGCCCTACGAGCAGTACTTC.